What follows are 28 T cell receptor beta chains derived from one specimen sequenced in a study of T cells in Graves' hyperthyroidism and ophthalmopathy. Amplification of TCR beta CDR3 regions was performed using RNA transcripts as template. The HTBI set primed first-round TCR CDR3 RT-PCR. TCRdb reprocessed the multiplex PCR reads with MiXCR, giving one entry per CDR3 protein. The data hold 350,000 to 400,000 distinct CDR3 sequences, with roughly 19% observed a single time. Sample: blood. The source of these receptors is a woman aged 18-30 years with Graves' hyperthyroidism.

Details on this clonotype: Germline and junction disagree at one end, which may indicate a read error. The V and J genes are TRBV12-3 or TRBV12-4 and TRBJ2-5; D ambiguous. The CDR3 is made up of 12 amino acids. The CDR3 loop is CASSFRQDTQYF. The CDR3 DNA is TGTGCCAGCAGTTTCCGCCAAGATACCCAGTACTTC.

This clonotype has at least ten counts. This chain joins TRBV7-2 and TRBJ1-3; no firm D call. The CDR3 runs to 14 residues. The V and J ends lost 5 bases and 1 base respectively, with 9 bases between them. Germline lookup yields CDR1 SGHTA and CDR2 FQGNSA. This chain's CDR3 is CASSPEISGNTIYF. DNA for the CDR3: TGTGCCAGCAGCCCCGAGATATCTGGAAACACCATATATTTT.

This clonotype was picked up a small number of times. The chain couples TRBV6-2 or TRBV6-3 to TRBJ2-2; 10 bases are shared with TRBD2. Germline-derived CDR1 and CDR2 are MNHEY and SVGEGT. The V segment lost 5 bases and the J segment 1 base; nucleotides outside the gene matches: 10. CDR3 length: 18 residues. CDR3 nucleotides: TGTGCCAGCAGTCTTACTAGCGGGACATACCAGAACACCGGGGAGCTGTTTTTT. Translation: CASSLTSGTYQNTGELFF.

The V gene is TRBV5-1, the J gene TRBJ2-7; possible D gene TRBD1, 5 bases. The length of the CDR3 is 15 residues. Between the trimmed V and J ends, which lost 1 base and 0 bases, there was a span of 11 bases. Per germline, CDR1 SGHRS and CDR2 YFSETQ. This CDR3 is CASSLTGQTSYEQYF. The CDR3 nucleotides are TGCGCCAGCAGCTTGACAGGTCAGACCTCCTACGAGCAGTACTTC.

A few counts support this clonotype. The chain has TRBV10-3 and TRBJ2-2, with D possibly TRBD2 on 6 matching bases. The CDR3 spans 15 residues. Germline V gene data show CDR1 as ENHRY and CDR2 as SYGVKD. The V gene lost 7 bases and the J gene lost 6 bases, with 18 bases spanning the gap. CDR3 sequence reads: CAINPGLQHPGELFF. CDR3 DNA: TGTGCCATCAACCCGGGACTCCAACATCCCGGGGAGCTGTTTTTT.

This clonotype occurred many times. This sequence joins TRBV11-1 and TRBJ2-5; 7 bases match TRBD2. The CDR3 is 14 amino acids. Losses at the gene ends were 4 bases for V and 5 bases for J; bases not matched to a gene: 7. Germline V gene data show CDR1 as SGHAT and CDR2 as FQDESV (reference sequence). CDR3 coding DNA: TGTGCCAGCAGCTCCTGGGGGGGAGGTGAGACCCAGTACTTC. Translated: CASSSWGGGETQYF.

This clonotype was observed at least ten times. Mismatch with germline at one junction end may stem from a read error. The rearrangement joins TRBV20-1 to TRBJ1-1; 9 bases are a match to TRBD1. The germline V gene has CDR1 DFQATT and CDR2 SNEGSKA (reference sequence). The CDR3 totals 17 residues. CDR3 sequence reads: CSARDFKGQGWNTETFF. Here the CDR3 DNA reads TGCAGTGCTAGAGATTTTAAGGGACAGGGATGGAACACTGAAACTTTCTTT.

The V gene is TRBV20-1, the J gene TRBJ2-7, with 12 nucleotides matching TRBD2. This CDR3 comprises 14 residues. Unmatched junction bases numbered 3, after V lost 1 base and J lost 5 bases. Per germline, CDR1 DFQATT and CDR2 SNEGSKA (reference sequence). The CDR3 region is CSARASGGADEQYF. The DNA for the CDR3 is TGCAGTGCTAGAGCTAGCGGGGGGGCGGACGAGCAGTACTTC.

With respect to this clonotype: A read error may explain this, as a much larger clone is one base away. The chain joins TRBV12-3 or TRBV12-4 to TRBJ1-5, with a weak D call TRBD1 (5 bases). This CDR3 has 15 residues. Trimming took off 6 bases at V and 0 bases at J, with 12 bases between the two ends. Here the CDR3 reads CASSPGAYSNQPQHF. The CDR3 nucleotides read TGTGCCAGCAGCCCCGGGGCTTATAGCAATCAGCCCCAGCATTTT.

The chain links TRBV4-1 to TRBJ2-5, with TRBD2 matching over 11 bases. V dropped 0 bases and J dropped 1; count of bases not matched to a gene: 7. Germline V gives CDR1 MGHRA, CDR2 YSYEKL. The CDR3 is made up of 18 amino acids. The CDR3 DNA reads TGCGCCAGCAGCCAAGATCTAGGACTAGCGGGCTCCCAAGAGACCCAGTACTTC. Protein product: CASSQDLGLAGSQETQYF.

This clonotype was seen at least ten times. This chain links TRBV9 with TRBJ1-2; D not certain. CDR3 size: 12 residues. CDR1 and CDR2 (germline): SGDLS, YYNGEE. The V and J ends lost 4 bases and 5 bases respectively, with 9 bases between them. The CDR3 coding sequence is TGTGCCAGCAGCCCCGGCCTGTATGGCTACACCTTC. It translates to CASSPGLYGYTF.

The rearrangement links TRBV6-5 to TRBJ1-1, with D unclear. Deletions cut 2 bases from V and 4 bases from J, with 8 bases between. CDR1 and CDR2 from the germline V gene are MNHEY and SVGAGI. The CDR3 totals 13 residues. CDR3 DNA: TGTGCCAGCAGTTACCTGGAATCCACTGAAGCTTTCTTT. Translating it yields CASSYLESTEAFF.

In its sample, this clonotype was seen many times. CDR3 region: CASSPEGWGAGKYF. CDR3 sequence (DNA): TGTGCCAGCAGCCCCGAGGGGTGGGGCGCGGGGAAGTACTTC. The chain links TRBV7-2 to TRBJ2-7; tentatively, D is TRBD2 (6 bases). Between the trimmed V and J ends, which lost 5 bases and 11 bases, there was a span of 22 bases. Germline V gives CDR1 SGHTA, CDR2 FQGNSA. The CDR3 has 14 amino acids.

The sample holds many counts of this clonotype. V usage is TRBV19 and J usage is TRBJ2-7; 7 positions match TRBD2. The V gene's germline CDR1 is LNHDA and CDR2 SQIVND (reference sequence). CDR3 length equals 14 residues. The V and J ends lost 1 base and 2 bases, in that order; junction bases with no gene match: 2. The CDR3 region is CASSIGEGPYEQYF. CDR3 sequence (DNA): TGTGCCAGTAGTATAGGGGAGGGGCCCTACGAGCAGTACTTC.

This clonotype has at least ten counts. The chain links TRBV6-5 to TRBJ2-7; D gene unclear. Germline V gives CDR1 MNHEY, CDR2 SVGAGI. The V gene lost 6 bases and the J gene lost 6 bases, with 12 bases spanning the gap. This CDR3 comprises 12 residues. CDR3 sequence (DNA): TGTGCCAGCAGCTACACCCTGGGCGAGCAGTACTTC. Translating gives CASSYTLGEQYF.

This clonotype was seen a single time. J is TRBJ2-5 and V is TRBV7-3, with no clear D. Trimming left V 4 bases short and J 2 bases short, with 8 bases between. The CDR3 extends over 13 amino acids. The germline V gene has CDR1 SGHTA and CDR2 FQGTGA. CDR3 nucleotides: TGTGCCAGCAGCTCCCGTATACAAGAGACCCAGTACTTC. This gives the protein CASSSRIQETQYF.

The rearrangement uses TRBV28 and TRBJ1-1, with 7 bases aligning to TRBD1. CDR1 and CDR2 from the germline V gene are MDHEN and SYDVKM. The CDR3 covers 12 residues. The J segment lost 6 bases and the V segment lost 5 bases, leaving 3 bases of the junction unmatched. Here the CDR3 reads CASSTGQPEAFF. The CDR3 DNA is TGTGCCAGCAGTACGGGACAGCCTGAAGCTTTCTTT.

This clonotype was recorded many times. The rearrangement uses TRBV16 and TRBJ2-5; no reliable D call. The germline V gene encodes CDR1 KGHSY and CDR2 FQNENV. V was cut by 4 bases and J by 1 base, with 13 bases left in between. This CDR3 is built from 15 residues. In DNA form, the CDR3 reads TGTGCCAGCAGCCGATCGATAGGGCTCCAAGAGACCCAGTACTTC. It is translated as CASSRSIGLQETQYF.

The gene calls are TRBV9 and TRBJ1-3, with unresolved D. CDR3 length equals 17 residues. Germline V CDR1 and CDR2: SGDLS, YYNGEE. V was pared by 3 bases and J by 2 bases, with 18 bases between. CDR3 nucleotides: TGTGCCAGCAGCGCCAGAGCAGTGATGGCGACTGGAAACACCATATATTTT. It codes for CASSARAVMATGNTIYF.

The chain employs TRBV18 and TRBJ1-1; 8 nucleotides align to TRBD1. Germline trimming cut 5 bases from V and 11 bases from J; bases unmatched to any gene: 7. The CDR3 consists of 12 residues. Per the germline V gene, CDR1 is KGHSH and CDR2 is LQKENI. CDR3 loop: CASSGQGGVAFF. DNA of the CDR3: TGTGCCAGCTCAGGACAGGGAGGAGTGGCTTTCTTT.

This clonotype was picked up many times. The CDR3 bases are TGTGCCAGCAGCTTCGGCAGGGAGGGCATTCAGTACTTC. Translation: CASSFGREGIQYF. The chain carries TRBV7-9 and TRBJ2-4, with 7 bases identical to TRBD2. The CDR3 has 13 residues. V shed 3 bases, J shed 9 bases, and the junction held 5 bases outside the gene matches. In germline, CDR1 is SEHNR, CDR2 FQNEAQ (reference sequence).

There are many counts of this clonotype. The V gene is TRBV6-5, the J gene TRBJ1-2; no definite D call. Germline lookup yields CDR1 MNHEY and CDR2 SVGAGI. The CDR3 is made up of 11 amino acids. Trimming shortened V by 2 bases and J by 4 bases, and 2 bases separated the two germline ends. The CDR3 sequence: CASSYGYGYTF. The CDR3 DNA sequence: TGTGCCAGCAGTTACGGCTATGGCTACACCTTC.

The rearrangement joins TRBV12-3 or TRBV12-4 to TRBJ1-5; unclear D gene. The V end was cut by 4 bases, the J end by 3 bases, with 19 bases between. The CDR3 is 17 amino acids. The CDR3 loop is CASSSMNLGSFNQPQHF. CDR3 nucleotide sequence: TGTGCCAGCAGTTCTATGAATCTAGGCTCGTTCAATCAGCCCCAGCATTTT.

The sample holds many counts of this clonotype. The chain joins TRBV12-3 or TRBV12-4 to TRBJ2-2; 7 bases are shared with TRBD2. This CDR3 region has 15 residues. The trim removed 3 bases at V and 0 bases at J, leaving 1 base unmatched. The CDR3 nucleotides are TGTGCCAGCAGTTTGCGGGGGACGAACACCGGGGAGCTGTTTTTT. It encodes CASSLRGTNTGELFF.

This clonotype was observed at least ten times. The chain has TRBV5-1 and TRBJ1-2; a possible D gene is TRBD1 (5 bases). Trimming pared 0 bases from V and 7 bases from J, leaving 16 bases between. This CDR3 is built from 15 residues. Germline CDR1 is SGHRS and CDR2 is YFSETQ. The CDR3 region is CASSLDRRRYSGYTF. DNA for the CDR3: TGCGCCAGCAGCTTGGACAGGCGCCGCTACAGTGGCTACACCTTC.

This clonotype was detected many times. The V and J genes are TRBV29-1 and TRBJ1-1; D is possibly TRBD1 (6 bases). V was cut by 0 bases and J by 1 base, with 15 bases left in between. Germline-derived CDR1 and CDR2 are SQVTM and ANQGSEA. This CDR3 contains 16 residues. CDR3 residues: CSVEDRGGAGNTEAFF. CDR3 DNA: TGCAGCGTTGAAGATCGAGGGGGGGCAGGGAACACTGAAGCTTTCTTT.

This clonotype appeared many times. The rearrangement links TRBV4-2 to TRBJ1-1; D ambiguous. From germline, CDR1 is LGHNA and CDR2 YNFKEQ. Trimming took 0 bases from V and 1 from J, leaving 9 bases between them. This CDR3 comprises 15 residues. The CDR3 is CASSQEVAKNTEAFF. For the CDR3, the DNA is TGTGCCAGCAGCCAAGAGGTGGCCAAGAACACTGAAGCTTTCTTT.

This clonotype appeared many times. The genes are TRBV20-1 and TRBJ1-2; 10 bases are a match to TRBD1. The CDR3 contains 11 residues. Looked up from germline, CDR1 is DFQATT and CDR2 is SNEGSKA (reference sequence). Here the CDR3 reads CGGTGVDGYTF. Here the CDR3 DNA reads TGCGGTGGGACAGGGGTAGATGGCTACACCTTC.